The 29 T cell receptor beta chains below were found in one sample sequenced in a study of cytomegalovirus exposure and HLA in healthy donors. The PCR used 60 Vbeta and 13 Jbeta primers. Generated by immunoSEQ multiplex PCR, the TCRdb table keeps only in-frame clones and is missing some. The repertoire holds 70,000 to 95,000 clones, with approximately 65% as singletons. Input material: PBMCs. The receptor source for this set is a woman aged 25-40 years in good health and CMV-seropositive.

The chain carries TRBV6-4 and TRBJ2-2, with 13 bases lining up with TRBD2. Trimming took 6 bases from V and 6 from J; bases not matched to a gene: 10. Germline V gene sequence: CDR1 MRHNA, CDR2 SNTAGT. This CDR3 is 17 amino acids long. DNA of the CDR3: TGTGCCAGCAGCGAAGGAACTAGCGGGGGGGCCTCCGGGGAGCTGTTTTTT. Translation gives CASSEGTSGGASGELFF.

The rearrangement uses TRBV7-9 and TRBJ2-3; 8 nucleotides align to TRBD2. V lost 4 bases, J lost 2 bases, and 8 bases stayed unmatched. Germline V gives CDR1 SEHNR, CDR2 FQNEAQ (reference sequence). This CDR3 region has 16 residues. CDR3 region: CASSSARSGATDTQYF. CDR3 in DNA: TGTGCCAGCAGCTCCGCTCGTAGCGGGGCCACAGATACGCAGTATTTT.

This clone was observed a few times. V usage is TRBV2 and J usage is TRBJ2-5, with TRBD2 matching 10 bases. CDR3 length: 15 residues. Trimming at V came to 3 bases and at J to 5 bases, leaving 6 bases not matched to a gene. The V gene's germline CDR1 is SNHLY and CDR2 FYNNEI. CDR3 DNA sequence: TGTGCCAGCAGTGAGGGGCTAGCGGGGGCTGAGACCCAGTACTTC. It specifies CASSEGLAGAETQYF.

V gene TRBV7-6 combines with J gene TRBJ2-2, with 8 nucleotides matching TRBD2. The CDR3 extends over 16 amino acids. Germline trimming cut 3 bases from V and 8 bases from J; bases unmatched to any gene: 11. The germline V gene has CDR1 SGHVS and CDR2 FNYEAQ. The CDR3 spells CASSLVSGATWGELFF. The CDR3 DNA reads as TGTGCCAGCAGCTTGGTTAGCGGGGCCACGTGGGGGGAGCTGTTTTTT.

The chain uses TRBV18 and TRBJ1-1; D call uncertain. Trimming shortened V by 3 bases and J by 8 bases, and 7 bases separated the two germline ends. Germline CDR1 and CDR2: KGHSH and LQKENI. The CDR3 has 11 amino acids. CDR3 in DNA: TGTGCCAGCTCACCGGAACAGGAAGCTTTCTTT. The encoded protein is CASSPEQEAFF. The complete variable domain, with remaining parts taken from reference TRBV18 and TRBJ1-1, reads NAGVMQNPRHLVRRRGQEARLRCSPMKGHSHVYWYRQLPEEGLKFMVYLQKENIIDESGMPKERFSAEFPKEGPSILRIQQVVRGDSAAYFCASSPEQEAFFGQGTRLTVV.

The chain combines TRBV11-2 with TRBJ2-5; D is unresolved. CDR1 is SGHAT and CDR2 is FQNNGV in the germline V gene. The CDR3 spans 12 residues. V dropped 2 bases and J dropped 5 bases, with 6 bases sitting between them. The CDR3 DNA sequence: TGTGCCAGCAGCTTAACTTTGGAGACCCAGTACTTC. This codes for CASSLTLETQYF.

The chain links TRBV7-9 to TRBJ2-1; no firm D call. This CDR3 is 13 amino acids long. V was clipped by 4 bases and J by 4 bases, with 8 bases between them. Germline V gene lookup returns CDR1 SEHNR and CDR2 FQNEAQ (reference sequence). The CDR3 loop is CASSSALYNEQFF. DNA for the CDR3: TGTGCCAGCAGCTCCGCCCTATACAATGAGCAGTTCTTC.

V usage is TRBV18 and J usage is TRBJ1-6; a possible D gene is TRBD1 (6 bases). V was trimmed by 5 bases and J by 6 bases, leaving 11 bases between them. Per the germline V gene, CDR1 is KGHSH and CDR2 is LQKENI. The CDR3 length is 14 residues. CDR3 nucleotides: TGTGCCAGCTCAAAAGACAGGCCTAATTCACCCCTCCACTTT. Translation: CASSKDRPNSPLHF.

This clone was found a few times. The chain links TRBV6-1 to TRBJ2-7, with D perhaps TRBD2 (6 bases). Between the trimmed V and J ends, which lost 10 bases and 2 bases, there was a span of 21 bases. The CDR3 sequence is 15 residues long. Germline values: CDR1 MNHNS, CDR2 SASEGT. CDR3 DNA sequence: TGTGCCACCCAAGGAGGGGCACGGGCGACCTACGAGCAGTACTTC. Residues: CATQGGARATYEQYF.

This sequence joins TRBV7-9 and TRBJ1-5, with D possibly being TRBD1 (6 bases). The CDR3 spans 16 residues. Germline V gene sequence: CDR1 SEHNR, CDR2 FQNEAQ (reference sequence). V lost 3 bases and J 0 bases, leaving 12 bases between the germline ends. CDR3 sequence (DNA): TGTGCCAGCAGCTTGGGGGCAGGAGATAGCAATCAGCCCCAGCATTTT. It specifies CASSLGAGDSNQPQHF.

The chain couples TRBV28 to TRBJ1-1; 12 nucleotides match TRBD1. The CDR3 has 17 amino acids. Germline trimming cut 4 bases from V and 2 bases from J; bases unmatched to any gene: 8. CDR1 is MDHEN and CDR2 is SYDVKM in the germline V gene. Here the CDR3 reads CASSSTGTGGLNTEAFF. The DNA for the CDR3 is TGTGCCAGCAGTTCCACCGGGACAGGGGGCTTAAACACTGAAGCTTTCTTT.

V is TRBV15 and J is TRBJ1-1; D not certain. V was trimmed by 2 bases and J by 8 bases, leaving 15 bases between them. The CDR3 spans 14 residues. CDR1 is LNHNV, CDR2 YYDKDF, per germline (reference sequence). The CDR3 is CATSRFQGVTEAFF. CDR3 sequence (DNA): TGTGCCACCAGCAGATTCCAAGGTGTGACAGAAGCTTTCTTT.

The chain joins TRBV10-2 to TRBJ2-5; a weak D match, TRBD1 (5 bases). The CDR3 consists of 11 residues. Germline loops: CDR1 WSHSY, CDR2 SAAADI. Trimming removed 6 bases from V and 5 bases from J, with 7 bases in between. CDR3 loop: CASRDMETQYF. The CDR3 DNA follows: TGCGCCAGCAGGGACATGGAGACCCAGTACTTC.

The chain uses TRBV6-5 and TRBJ2-1, with a tentative D call TRBD2 (5 bases). The CDR3 totals 15 residues. Germline V lookup: CDR1 MNHEY, CDR2 SVGAGI. Trimming left V 5 bases short and J 1 base short, with 12 bases between. This CDR3 reads CASSIRRTSYNEQFF. DNA for the CDR3: TGTGCCAGCAGTATCCGGAGGACTTCCTACAATGAGCAGTTCTTC.

CDR3 coding DNA: TGCGCCAGCAGCCCCCGGCCTAGCGGACAAACCTACGAGCAGTACTTC. This sequence encodes CASSPRPSGQTYEQYF. The J gene is TRBJ2-7, the V gene TRBV5-1, with TRBD2 matching over 7 bases. This CDR3 spans 16 amino acids. CDR1 and CDR2 from the germline V gene are SGHRS and YFSETQ. V shed 4 bases, J shed 2 bases, and the junction held 12 bases outside the gene matches.

This rearrangement joins TRBV30 to TRBJ1-2; 7 bases fit TRBD1. The germline gives CDR1 GTSNPN, CDR2 SVGIG (reference sequence). The CDR3 has 13 residues. Trimming removed 3 bases from V and 8 bases from J; junction bases left unmatched: 9. CDR3 nucleotide sequence: TGTGCCTGGAGCGCGGGACAGACTAAAGGCTACACCTTC. Its translation: CAWSAGQTKGYTF. Full variable domain (missing parts from reference TRBV30 and TRBJ1-2): SQTIHQWPATLVQPVGSPLSLECTVEGTSNPNLYWYRQAAGRGLQLLFYSVGIGQISSEVPQNLSASRPQDRQFILSSKKLLLSDSGFYLCAWSAGQTKGYTFGSGTRLTVV.

V usage is TRBV30 and J usage is TRBJ1-4; D unclear. CDR1 is GTSNPN, CDR2 SVGIG, per germline (reference sequence). The CDR3 has 15 amino acids. V lost 0 bases and J 4 bases, leaving 12 bases between the germline ends. The CDR3 reads CAWSVLDRVNEKLFF. Here the CDR3 DNA reads TGTGCCTGGAGTGTACTCGACCGGGTTAATGAAAAACTGTTTTTT. The full variable domain, in which reference TRBV30 and TRBJ1-4 provide the parts outside the CDR3, is SQTIHQWPATLVQPVGSPLSLECTVEGTSNPNLYWYRQAAGRGLQLLFYSVGIGQISSEVPQNLSASRPQDRQFILSSKKLLLSDSGFYLCAWSVLDRVNEKLFFGSGTQLSVL.

This clone came up a few times. This rearrangement joins TRBV28 to TRBJ2-1, with D possibly matching TRBD1 (5 bases). The germline CDR1 and CDR2 sequences are MDHEN and SYDVKM. V was shortened by 4 bases and J by 5 bases, with 21 bases between the two germline ends. CDR3 length: 17 residues. This CDR3 is CASSYMQGRVQDNEQFF. The CDR3 DNA sequence: TGTGCCAGCAGTTACATGCAGGGAAGAGTGCAGGACAATGAGCAGTTCTTC.

The chain recombines TRBV19 with TRBJ1-1; D is possibly TRBD1 (6 bases). The CDR3 has 14 amino acids. Trimming took off 5 bases at V and 4 bases at J, with 14 bases between the two ends. From germline, CDR1 is LNHDA and CDR2 SQIVND (reference sequence). The CDR3 nucleotides are TGTGCCAGTAGTCCTACAGGGATGGGCACTGAAGCTTTCTTT. The encoded protein is CASSPTGMGTEAFF.

This clone was detected only a few times. V usage is TRBV27 and J usage is TRBJ2-6, with 11 bases lining up with TRBD2. V was clipped by 5 bases and J by 4 bases; unmatched bases: 7. This CDR3 spans 17 amino acids. CDR1 is MNHEY, CDR2 SMNVEV, per germline (reference sequence). CDR3 nucleotides: TGTGCCAGCAGTCCCCGGGGACTAGCGGACGGGGCCAACGTCCTGACTTTC. This translates into CASSPRGLADGANVLTF.

Remarks on this clone: A junction boundary mismatches the germline segment, possibly from a read error. The chain is built from TRBV7-9 and TRBJ2-3; perhaps TRBD2 as D (5 bases). The CDR3 loop spans 17 amino acids. In germline, CDR1 is SEHNR, CDR2 FQNEAQ (reference sequence). This chain's CDR3 is CSSSLIWARESTDTQYF. The CDR3 DNA reads TGTTCCAGCAGCTTAATTTGGGCGAGGGAGAGCACAGATACGCAGTATTTT.

The rearrangement links TRBV19 to TRBJ2-3; the match to TRBD2 covers 8 bases. CDR1 is LNHDA and CDR2 is SQIVND in the germline V gene (reference sequence). This CDR3 is built from 15 residues. V trimming: 8 bases; J trimming: 5 bases; junction bases outside the gene matches: 12. CDR3 DNA sequence: TGTGCCAGTGGACTGGGCGGGGGGCGTGGAGATACGCAGTATTTT. Amino acids: CASGLGGGRGDTQYF.

This chain connects TRBV5-1 to TRBJ1-2, with TRBD1 matching 7 bases. The germline V gene has CDR1 SGHRS and CDR2 YFSETQ. The CDR3 has 13 residues. V lost 4 bases and J lost 2; bases outside the gene matches: 2. The CDR3: CASSEGQNYGYTF. The CDR3 DNA is TGCGCCAGCAGCGAGGGACAGAACTATGGCTACACCTTC.

The chain recombines TRBV11-3 with TRBJ1-3; TRBD1 might be the D (5 bases). The germline CDR1 and CDR2 sequences are SGHNT and YENEEA. This CDR3 contains 15 residues. V was shortened by 0 bases and J by 2 bases, with 8 bases between the two germline ends. The CDR3 DNA reads TGTGCCAGCAGCTTAGATTCAGGGCCTGGAAACACCATATATTTT. It is translated as CASSLDSGPGNTIYF.

This clone occurred a few times. The chain combines TRBV7-9 with TRBJ2-5; 7 bases map to TRBD1. The CDR3 length is 16 residues. Germline V CDR1 and CDR2: SEHNR, FQNEAQ (reference sequence). The ends lost 1 base at V and 3 bases at J; junction bases unmatched: 8. DNA of the CDR3: TGTGCCAGCAGCTTAGGTTTGCGGACAGGTGAAGAGACCCAGTACTTC. Its protein is CASSLGLRTGEETQYF.

This clone was detected once. V is TRBV11-3 and J is TRBJ2-7, with 9 bases identical to TRBD2. J lost 3 bases, V lost 4 bases, and 4 bases had no gene match. This CDR3 is 14 amino acids long. The germline gives CDR1 SGHNT, CDR2 YENEEA. CDR3 DNA: TGTGCCAGCAGCTCAGGCGGGGGGGTCTACGAGCAGTACTTC. Protein product: CASSSGGGVYEQYF.

This chain uses TRBV28 with TRBJ2-7; 8 nucleotides align to TRBD1. The germline V gene has CDR1 MDHEN and CDR2 SYDVKM. The junction had 7 bases not matched to a gene; V was cut back by 7 bases and J by 2 bases. The CDR3 consists of 14 residues. The CDR3 spells CASKQGEPPYEQYF. The CDR3 nucleotides are TGTGCCAGCAAACAGGGGGAACCGCCCTACGAGCAGTACTTC. Full variable domain (outside the CDR3, taken from reference TRBV28 and TRBJ2-7): DVKVTQSSRYLVKRTGEKVFLECVQDMDHENMFWYRQDPGLGLRLIYFSYDVKMKEKGDIPEGYSVSREKKERFSLILESASTNQTSMYLCASKQGEPPYEQYFGPGTRLTVT.

The genes are TRBV2 and TRBJ2-5; D perhaps matches TRBD2 (6 bases). Germline CDR1 SNHLY, CDR2 FYNNEI. CDR3 size: 16 residues. Trimming stripped 7 bases from V and 5 bases from J, with 23 bases between. CDR3 coding DNA: TGTGCCAGCAAACAACACCCGAGGCTCAGCGGGGAGACCCAGTACTTC. Translation: CASKQHPRLSGETQYF.

The chain carries TRBV6-5 and TRBJ2-5; D uncertain. The V end was cut by 6 bases, the J end by 1 base, with 3 bases between. The germline V gene encodes CDR1 MNHEY and CDR2 SVGAGI. CDR3 length equals 11 residues. DNA for the CDR3: TGTGCCAGCAGCTCCCAAGAGACCCAGTACTTC. This translates into CASSSQETQYF.